This TCR beta chain was identified during a study of blood T cell repertoires in COVID-19. Study-level background: The United States, Italy and Spain provided the acute and convalescent COVID-19 samples.

The ends were cut back, 3 bases at V and 4 bases at J, with 23 bases in the middle. Germline V gives CDR1 ENHRY, CDR2 SYGVKD. The length of the CDR3 is 18 residues. Under the authors' procedure: Cell counts per sample came from amplifying reference gene primers. Data came from immunoSEQ multiplex PCR; TCRdb stores just in-frame clones and leaves some out. V, J and clone size are taken as reported in that table, and D and trimming were inferred from the DNA itself. The sample yields 250,000 to 350,000 clones, around 82% seen once. Patients at the Seattle site were enrolled during active infection and followed longitudinally.

The chain is built from TRBV10-3 and TRBJ2-3, with D possibly matching TRBD1 (5 bases). The specimen was peripheral blood. The receptor was isolated from a human donor with COVID-19, enrolled during active disease. The donor label of this sample is uncertain. CDR3 region: CAISDVRLGAKRADTQYF. CDR3 DNA: TGTGCCATCAGTGATGTTAGGCTAGGGGCGAAAAGGGCAGATACGCAGTATTTT.